The entry below describes one TCR beta chain. The entry originates in a study of blood T cell repertoires in COVID-19. Study as a whole: COVID-19 samples collected from the United States, Italy and Spain covered acute and convalescent phases. In each case, the material was cDNA or gDNA derived from T cells, B-cell-depleted T cells, or PBMCs.

The CDR3 has 10 amino acids. Germline V gene lookup returns CDR1 MRHNA and CDR2 SNTAGT. The V and J ends lost 9 bases and 4 bases respectively, with 6 bases between them. In the original processing: Amplification with reference gene primers provided the estimates of nucleated cell counts. Libraries were prepared by immunoSEQ multiplex PCR; TCRdb keeps only in-frame clonotypes and omits some of them. V, J and clone size are those of that table, while D and trimming were read from the DNA. The table has some 100,000 clones, about 90% seen once. The sequence derives from a man aged 25-45 years in a cohort sampled during active COVID-19. The genes are TRBV6-4 and TRBJ1-2; D unclear. The sequenced material came from peripheral blood. The CDR3: CASLSYGYTF. Written as DNA, the CDR3 is TGTGCCAGTTTATCCTATGGCTACACCTTC.